Following are 15 T cell receptor beta chains from one sample sequenced in a study of blood T cell repertoires in COVID-19. The assay was immunoSEQ multiplex PCR, and TCRdb's table has in-frame clones only and misses some. The sample holds about 5,100 clones, over 75% seen once. Sequenced input: peripheral blood. The origin of the receptors is an elderly woman with acute or convalescent COVID-19.

This clone appeared a single time. This sequence joins TRBV11-2 and TRBJ1-1; D uncertain. From germline, CDR1 is SGHAT and CDR2 FQNNGV. This CDR3 has 16 amino acids. Trimming shortened V by 5 bases and J by 3 bases, and 19 bases separated the two germline ends. The CDR3 coding sequence is TGTGCCAGCAGCCCCCTCCGAGGAGCCGGGGACACTGAAGCTTTCTTT. Its protein is CASSPLRGAGDTEAFF.

This rearrangement joins TRBV5-4 to TRBJ2-1, with 13 bases lining up with TRBD2. Germline CDR1 is SGHNT and CDR2 is YYREEE (reference sequence). The CDR3 loop spans 15 amino acids. Trimming cost V 0 bases and J 6 bases; bases outside gene matches: 0. The CDR3: CASSLGLAGGNEQFF. CDR3 coding DNA: TGTGCCAGCAGCTTGGGACTAGCGGGGGGCAATGAGCAGTTCTTC.

DNA for the CDR3: TGTGCCACCAGTGAATCAGGGGGCGACTATGGCTACACCTTC. Translating gives CATSESGGDYGYTF. V gene TRBV24-1 combines with J gene TRBJ1-2; 8 nucleotides align to TRBD1. Germline assignment: CDR1 KGHDR and CDR2 SFDVKD. CDR3 length: 14 residues. Trimming at V came to 4 bases and at J to 3 bases, leaving 3 bases not matched to a gene.

This chain joins TRBV5-1 and TRBJ2-5, with D possibly matching TRBD1 (6 bases). This CDR3 is 14 amino acids long. Trimming took off 0 bases at V and 1 base at J, with 7 bases between the two ends. Germline assignment: CDR1 SGHRS and CDR2 YFSETQ. DNA for the CDR3: TGCGCCAGCAGCTTGGGACAGGCCCAAGAGACCCAGTACTTC. Its protein product is CASSLGQAQETQYF.

This clone was seen only a few times. The chain combines TRBV5-1 with TRBJ1-1, with D unresolved. The CDR3 covers 13 residues. The V gene lost 2 bases and the J gene lost 2 bases, with 7 bases spanning the gap. Per germline, CDR1 SGHRS and CDR2 YFSETQ. The CDR3: CASSFGGNTEAFF. The CDR3 DNA sequence: TGCGCCAGCAGCTTCGGAGGAAACACTGAAGCTTTCTTT.

This chain uses TRBV18 with TRBJ2-1; TRBD2 is a possible D gene (7 bases). This CDR3 is 17 amino acids long. Germline assignment: CDR1 KGHSH and CDR2 LQKENI. V lost 3 bases, J lost 1 base, and 16 bases lay in between. CDR3 protein: CASSPIRGGRSYNEQFF. As DNA, the CDR3 is TGTGCCAGCTCACCCATTAGGGGGGGGCGATCCTACAATGAGCAGTTCTTC.

This rearrangement joins TRBV7-9 to TRBJ1-2, with unresolved D. Trimming pared 4 bases from V and 4 bases from J, leaving 16 bases between. There are 15 residues in the CDR3. Germline lookup yields CDR1 SEHNR and CDR2 FQNEAQ (reference sequence). CDR3 nucleotide sequence: TGTGCCAGCAGCTCTCGTGGTACTTCCACCTATGGCTACACCTTC. It codes for CASSSRGTSTYGYTF.

This clone was picked up a small number of times. V and J are TRBV7-2 and TRBJ2-2; D not certain. The CDR3 spans 15 residues. Deletions cut 1 base from V and 0 bases from J, with 6 bases between. Looked up from germline, CDR1 is SGHTA and CDR2 is FQGNSA. Here the CDR3 reads CASSLGSTNTGELFF. The CDR3, as DNA: TGTGCCAGCAGCTTAGGGAGTACGAACACCGGGGAGCTGTTTTTT. Using reference TRBV7-2 and TRBJ2-2 for the parts outside the CDR3, the full variable domain is GAGVSQSPSNKVTEKGKDVELRCDPISGHTALYWYRQSLGQGLEFLIYFQGNSAPDKSGLPSDRFSAERTGGSVSTLTIQRTQQEDSAVYLCASSLGSTNTGELFFGEGSRLTVL.

V gene TRBV19 combines with J gene TRBJ1-2; the match to TRBD1 covers 7 bases. J lost 8 bases, V lost 8 bases, and 11 bases had no gene match. Looked up from germline, CDR1 is LNHDA and CDR2 is SQIVND (reference sequence). The CDR3 spans 13 residues. CDR3 in amino acids: CASGVTGAVGYTF. The CDR3 DNA follows: TGTGCCAGTGGCGTAACAGGGGCGGTAGGCTACACCTTC.

The genes are TRBV5-1 and TRBJ1-2; 9 nucleotides match TRBD1. The germline V gene encodes CDR1 SGHRS and CDR2 YFSETQ. V shed 4 bases and J 5 bases; nucleotides not matched to a gene: 6. This CDR3 region has 14 residues. CDR3 nucleotides: TGCGCCAGCAGCCTGGACAGGGGAGGATATGGCTACACCTTC. This encodes CASSLDRGGYGYTF.

This clone was recorded once. The J gene is TRBJ1-4, the V gene TRBV5-1, with D uncertain. V was shortened by 4 bases and J by 5 bases, with 12 bases between the two germline ends. The CDR3 sequence is 14 residues long. The germline V gene encodes CDR1 SGHRS and CDR2 YFSETQ. The CDR3 spells CASSRGSSNEKLFF. The CDR3, as DNA: TGCGCCAGCAGCCGCGGGTCTTCAAATGAAAAACTGTTTTTT.

V and J are TRBV5-1 and TRBJ1-1, with D perhaps TRBD1 (5 bases). Germline CDR1 reads SGHRS; CDR2 reads YFSETQ. The V gene lost 1 base and the J gene lost 4 bases, with 11 bases spanning the gap. The CDR3 sequence is 14 residues long. This chain's CDR3 is CASSLQGIVTEAFF. CDR3 DNA sequence: TGCGCCAGCAGCTTGCAGGGAATAGTCACTGAAGCTTTCTTT. Full variable domain (outside the CDR3, taken from reference TRBV5-1 and TRBJ1-1): KAGVTQTPRYLIKTRGQQVTLSCSPISGHRSVSWYQQTPGQGLQFLFEYFSETQRNKGNFPGRFSGRQFSNSRSEMNVSTLELGDSALYLCASSLQGIVTEAFFGQGTRLTVV.

This sequence joins TRBV6-5 and TRBJ2-1; no firm D call. Germline V lookup: CDR1 MNHEY, CDR2 SVGAGI. The V gene lost 0 bases and the J gene lost 2 bases, with 11 bases spanning the gap. There are 16 residues in the CDR3. The CDR3: CASSYSRPAAYNEQFF. The CDR3 DNA reads as TGTGCCAGCAGTTACTCGAGGCCTGCCGCCTACAATGAGCAGTTCTTC.

This chain's CDR3 is CASSSLAGDLSEQYF. CDR3 DNA sequence: TGTGCCAGCAGCTCTTTAGCGGGGGACCTGAGCGAGCAGTACTTC. The rearrangement uses TRBV7-6 and TRBJ2-7; 9 bases fit TRBD2. Germline CDR1 is SGHVS and CDR2 is FNYEAQ. V was pared by 4 bases and J by 6 bases, with 10 bases of the junction left unmatched. CDR3 size: 15 residues.

The chain has TRBV9 and TRBJ2-3; possible D gene TRBD2, 6 bases. From germline, CDR1 is SGDLS and CDR2 YYNGEE. The V end was cut by 1 base, the J end by 8 bases, with 8 bases between. The CDR3 length is 12 residues. CDR3 sequence: CASSVWGGTQYF. In DNA, the CDR3 is TGTGCCAGCAGCGTATGGGGAGGTACGCAGTATTTT. Complete variable domain (other parts from reference TRBV9 and TRBJ2-3): DSGVTQTPKHLITATGQRVTLRCSPRSGDLSVYWYQQSLDQGLQFLIQYYNGEERAKGNILERFSAQQFPDLHSELNLSSLELGDSALYFCASSVWGGTQYFGPGTRLTVL.